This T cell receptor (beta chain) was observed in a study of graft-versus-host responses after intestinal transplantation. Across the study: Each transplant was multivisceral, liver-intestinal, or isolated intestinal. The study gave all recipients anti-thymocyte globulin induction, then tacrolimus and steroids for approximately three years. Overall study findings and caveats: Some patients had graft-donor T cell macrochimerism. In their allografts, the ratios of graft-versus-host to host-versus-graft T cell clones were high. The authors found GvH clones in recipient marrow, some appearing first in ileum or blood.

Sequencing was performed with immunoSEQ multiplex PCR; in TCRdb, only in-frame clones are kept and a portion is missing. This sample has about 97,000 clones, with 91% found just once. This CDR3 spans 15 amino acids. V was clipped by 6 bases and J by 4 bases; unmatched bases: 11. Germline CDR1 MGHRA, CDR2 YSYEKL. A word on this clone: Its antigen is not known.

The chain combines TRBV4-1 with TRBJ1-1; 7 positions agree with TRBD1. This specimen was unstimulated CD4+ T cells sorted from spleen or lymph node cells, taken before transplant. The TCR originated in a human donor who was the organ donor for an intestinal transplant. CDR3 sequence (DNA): TGCGCCAGCAGTCCAAACAGGGGTGGAGGCACTGAAGCTTTCTTT. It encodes CASSPNRGGGTEAFF.